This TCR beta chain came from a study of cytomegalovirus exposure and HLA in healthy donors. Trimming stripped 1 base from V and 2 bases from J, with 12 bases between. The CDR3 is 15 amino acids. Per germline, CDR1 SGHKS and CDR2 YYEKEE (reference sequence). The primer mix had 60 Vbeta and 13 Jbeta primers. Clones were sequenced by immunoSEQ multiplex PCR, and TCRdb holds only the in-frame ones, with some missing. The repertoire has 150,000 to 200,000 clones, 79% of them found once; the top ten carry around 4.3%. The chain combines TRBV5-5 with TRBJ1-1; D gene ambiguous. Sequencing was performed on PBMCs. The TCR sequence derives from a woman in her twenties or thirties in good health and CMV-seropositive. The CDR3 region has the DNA TGTGCCAGCAGCTTGAGAACGAGGCGAAACACTGAAGCTTTCTTT. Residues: CASSLRTRRNTEAFF. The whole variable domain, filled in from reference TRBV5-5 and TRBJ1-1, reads DAGVTQSPTHLIKTRGQQVTLRCSPISGHKSVSWYQQVLGQGPQFIFQYYEKEERGRGNFPDRFSARQFPNYSSELNVNALLLGDSALYLCASSLRTRRNTEAFFGQGTRLTVV.